Listed here are 29 T cell receptor beta chains from one sample, sequenced in a study of healthy donors' naive CD4 and CD8 T cells. A linear amplification protocol produced the TCR libraries from 500 ng of total RNA. TCRdb reprocessed the reads via MiXCR and lists one record per CDR3 protein. The sample includes about 180,000 distinct CDR3 sequences, nearly 75% of them seen just once. The material sequenced was naive CD4+ and CD8+ T cells sorted from blood, pooled from several donors. The receptors derive from a pool of human donors in good health; the sample pools cells from several healthy donors.

A remark on this clonotype: At one of its ends the junction is not consistent with the germline gene, which may arise from a read error. The V gene is TRBV15, the J gene TRBJ1-1, with D unclear. CDR1 LNHNV and CDR2 YYDKDF come from the germline V gene (reference sequence). The CDR3 contains 13 residues. CDR3 in amino acids: CATSRPPATEASF. The CDR3 DNA sequence: TGTGCCACCAGCAGACCTCCGGCCACTGAAGCTTCCTTT.

V and J are TRBV12-5 and TRBJ2-5; D is possibly TRBD1 (6 bases). This CDR3 spans 17 amino acids. Germline CDR1 LGHNT, CDR2 FRNRAP. The CDR3 DNA sequence: TGTGCCAGCAGTCCCTCCAGGACATTACAGGGCCCGGAGACCCAGTACTTC. Protein sequence: CASSPSRTLQGPETQYF.

This clonotype was found a few times. This chain connects TRBV6-2 or TRBV6-3 to TRBJ1-6, with D tentatively TRBD1 (6 bases). CDR3 length equals 15 residues. The ends were cut back, 6 bases at V and 6 bases at J, with 15 bases in the middle. Germline CDR1 and CDR2: MNHEY and SVGEGT. The CDR3 is CASRRQGRGNSPLHF. DNA of the CDR3: TGTGCCAGCAGGCGGCAGGGGAGAGGTAATTCACCCCTCCACTTT.

This clonotype was seen at least ten times. V usage is TRBV19 and J usage is TRBJ2-1; D gene unclear. The CDR3 loop spans 11 amino acids. Germline V gene lookup returns CDR1 LNHDA and CDR2 SQIVND (reference sequence). Trimming removed 9 bases from V and 1 base from J, with 4 bases in between. CDR3 region: CASSSYNEQFF. As DNA, the CDR3 is TGTGCCAGCAGTTCCTACAATGAGCAGTTCTTC.

The V gene is TRBV20-1, the J gene TRBJ2-3; D uncertain. The CDR3 loop spans 11 amino acids. The germline V and J ends were trimmed by 6 bases and 2 bases, with 6 bases remaining between them. Germline CDR1 and CDR2: DFQATT and SNEGSKA (reference sequence). The chain's CDR3 is CSANPTDTQYF. As DNA, the CDR3 is TGCAGTGCGAATCCCACAGATACGCAGTATTTT.

This clonotype showed up just once. V gene TRBV6-5 combines with J gene TRBJ1-1; the D is unclear. V was trimmed by 6 bases and J by 1 base, leaving 9 bases between them. The CDR3 runs 13 residues. CDR1 is MNHEY, CDR2 SVGAGI, per germline. The CDR3, as DNA: TGTGCCAGCAGCTCTACAAAGAACACTGAAGCTTTCTTT. Amino acids: CASSSTKNTEAFF.

This sequence joins TRBV30 and TRBJ2-3; tentative D call: TRBD1 (6 bases). Trimming stripped 0 bases from V and 8 bases from J, with 6 bases between. This CDR3 spans 11 amino acids. In germline, CDR1 is GTSNPN, CDR2 SVGIG (reference sequence). CDR3 protein: CAWSVQGTQYF. The CDR3 DNA is TGTGCCTGGAGTGTACAGGGTACGCAGTATTTT. The full variable domain, completed using reference TRBV30 and TRBJ2-3, is SQTIHQWPATLVQPVGSPLSLECTVEGTSNPNLYWYRQAAGRGLQLLFYSVGIGQISSEVPQNLSASRPQDRQFILSSKKLLLSDSGFYLCAWSVQGTQYFGPGTRLTVL.

V and J are TRBV6-6 and TRBJ2-3; TRBD2 matches at 11 bases. The germline CDR1 and CDR2 sequences are MNHNY and SVGAGI (reference sequence). J lost 6 bases, V lost 8 bases, and 7 bases had no gene match. The CDR3 runs to 14 residues. The DNA of the CDR3 is TGTGCCAGCCGTACTAGCGGGAGTTCGGATACGCAGTATTTT. Translating gives CASRTSGSSDTQYF.

This clonotype appeared a few times. The CDR3 region is CASSPPAGFETQYF. In nucleotides, the CDR3 is TGTGCCAGCAGCCCGCCAGCAGGGTTTGAGACCCAGTACTTC. The genes are TRBV5-7 and TRBJ2-5; D might be TRBD1 (5 bases). TRBV5-7 is reported as an ORF; its role is uncertain. CDR3 length: 14 amino acids. V lost 4 bases to trimming and J lost 5 bases, with 15 bases between them.

This clonotype was detected only a few times. The chain uses TRBV29-1 and TRBJ2-7, with D possibly TRBD2 on 5 matching bases. The CDR3 has 15 amino acids. V dropped 1 base and J dropped 0 bases, with 13 bases sitting between them. The germline CDR1 and CDR2 sequences are SQVTM and ANQGSEA. The CDR3 DNA reads as TGCAGCGTTGAAGGTAGCGAAAGGAGCTCCTACGAGCAGTACTTC. This encodes CSVEGSERSSYEQYF.

This chain joins TRBV6-2 or TRBV6-3 and TRBJ1-5; perhaps TRBD1 as D (5 bases). CDR1 and CDR2 (germline): MNHEY, SVGEGT. Deletions cut 6 bases from V and 6 bases from J, with 12 bases between. This CDR3 has 13 amino acids. In DNA form, the CDR3 reads TGTGCCAGCAGATTGGGGGTGTCTCAGCCCCAGCATTTT. Its protein is CASRLGVSQPQHF.

The rearrangement links TRBV29-1 to TRBJ2-4, with D possibly TRBD2 on 6 matching bases. V was trimmed by 7 bases and J by 7 bases, leaving 11 bases between them. This CDR3 has 11 amino acids. CDR1 and CDR2 (germline): SQVTM, ANQGSEA. The CDR3 region is CSGRARNIQYF. The CDR3 DNA reads as TGCAGCGGGAGGGCGAGGAACATTCAGTACTTC.

V gene TRBV29-1 combines with J gene TRBJ1-5; possibly TRBD1 for D (5 bases). V was trimmed by 6 bases and J by 3 bases, leaving 12 bases between them. CDR3 length: 13 amino acids. Looked up from germline, CDR1 is SQVTM and CDR2 is ANQGSEA. The CDR3 nucleotides are TGCAGCGTAGCCGACAGCCTCAATCAGCCCCAGCATTTT. It encodes CSVADSLNQPQHF.

The chain is built from TRBV29-1 and TRBJ2-7; the D gene is possibly TRBD1 (6 bases). Trimming cost V 5 bases and J 2 bases, with 7 bases left between them. The CDR3 is made up of 11 amino acids. Per the germline V gene, CDR1 is SQVTM and CDR2 is ANQGSEA. CDR3 bases: TGCAGCGTTTGGACAGCCTACGAGCAGTACTTC. Its translation is CSVWTAYEQYF.

This clonotype appeared a single time. V usage is TRBV6-2 or TRBV6-3 and J usage is TRBJ2-5; 10 bases map to TRBD1. There are 16 residues in the CDR3. Looked up from germline, CDR1 is MNHEY and CDR2 is SVGEGT. The V and J ends lost 6 bases and 3 bases, in that order; junction bases with no gene match: 10. The DNA for the CDR3 is TGTGCCAGCAGCTACCTACCGGGACAGGGGAAAGAGACCCAGTACTTC. Residues: CASSYLPGQGKETQYF.

The table lists this clonotype with a count of one. The J gene is TRBJ2-3, the V gene TRBV30; D is possibly TRBD2 (5 bases). Per the germline V gene, CDR1 is GTSNPN and CDR2 is SVGIG (reference sequence). The CDR3 contains 15 residues. V was pared by 0 bases and J by 4 bases, with 14 bases between. The CDR3 sequence: CAWSVGPSGSDTQYF. The CDR3 nucleotides read TGTGCCTGGAGTGTTGGTCCCTCGGGGTCAGATACGCAGTATTTT.

The V and J genes are TRBV15 and TRBJ2-1; a weak D match, TRBD1 (6 bases). The V gene's germline CDR1 is LNHNV and CDR2 YYDKDF (reference sequence). The V end was cut by 0 bases, the J end by 0 bases, with 9 bases between. This CDR3 comprises 16 residues. The CDR3 DNA follows: TGTGCCACCAGCAGAGATCAGGGGTTCTCCTACAATGAGCAGTTCTTC. Encoded protein: CATSRDQGFSYNEQFF.

The rearrangement uses TRBV27 and TRBJ1-6; maybe TRBD1 (5 bases). This CDR3 has 17 residues. In germline, CDR1 is MNHEY, CDR2 SMNVEV (reference sequence). V lost 4 bases, J lost 10 bases, and 23 bases lay in between. In DNA form, the CDR3 reads TGTGCCAGCAGTTCACAACCGTCCAGGGCTGTGGGATCACCCCTCCACTTT. Protein product: CASSSQPSRAVGSPLHF.

In DNA form, the CDR3 reads TGTGCCAGCAGTTTGCTGGGCAGGGAGGTCGATCAGCCCCAGCATTTT. It translates to CASSLLGREVDQPQHF. The chain has TRBV27 and TRBJ1-5, with D possibly TRBD1 on 5 matching bases. Trimming cost V 3 bases and J 5 bases, with 17 bases left between them. In germline, CDR1 is MNHEY, CDR2 SMNVEV (reference sequence). The CDR3 is 16 amino acids.

The V call is TRBV29-1, the J call TRBJ2-3; 9 bases map to TRBD2. V gave up 8 bases and J gave up 3 bases; unmatched junction bases: 9. The CDR3 has 14 amino acids. Germline V gene lookup returns CDR1 SQVTM and CDR2 ANQGSEA. The CDR3 DNA reads as TGCAGCTTCATAGCGGGAGATGGGACAGATACGCAGTATTTT. Its translation: CSFIAGDGTDTQYF.

This clonotype has only a few counts. The rearrangement uses TRBV30 and TRBJ1-2; 7 nucleotides line up with TRBD1. V was pared by 0 bases and J by 8 bases, with 9 bases of the junction left unmatched. Germline-derived CDR1 and CDR2 are GTSNPN and SVGIG (reference sequence). The CDR3 runs 14 residues. CDR3 loop: CAWSVRQGNGGYTF. CDR3 in DNA: TGTGCCTGGAGTGTACGACAGGGAAATGGGGGCTACACCTTC. Looking up the rest from reference TRBV30 and TRBJ1-2 gives the full variable domain: SQTIHQWPATLVQPVGSPLSLECTVEGTSNPNLYWYRQAAGRGLQLLFYSVGIGQISSEVPQNLSASRPQDRQFILSSKKLLLSDSGFYLCAWSVRQGNGGYTFGSGTRLTVV.

This clonotype was observed a single time. The chain carries TRBV14 and TRBJ2-3, with 8 bases identical to TRBD1. There are 16 residues in the CDR3. Trimming took 4 bases from V and 2 from J; bases not matched to a gene: 8. Germline V gives CDR1 SGHDN, CDR2 FVKESK. CDR3 DNA sequence: TGTGCCAGCAGCCGACTAGGGACAGGACTCACAGATACGCAGTATTTT. Protein sequence: CASSRLGTGLTDTQYF.

The chain recombines TRBV7-8 with TRBJ2-7, with D perhaps TRBD1 (5 bases). Germline CDR1 and CDR2: SGHVS and FQNEAQ. This CDR3 contains 15 residues. Deletions cut 5 bases from V and 1 base from J, with 15 bases between. This chain's CDR3 is CASSNTGTESYEQYF. CDR3 in DNA: TGTGCCAGCAGCAATACAGGAACAGAGTCCTACGAGCAGTACTTC.

This chain connects TRBV6-2 or TRBV6-3 to TRBJ1-1; D is unclear. Looked up from germline, CDR1 is MNHEY and CDR2 is SVGEGT. V was trimmed by 7 bases and J by 0 bases, leaving 12 bases between them. There are 14 residues in the CDR3. The CDR3 reads CASTDVWMNTEAFF. The CDR3 bases are TGTGCCAGCACCGACGTTTGGATGAACACTGAAGCTTTCTTT.

V usage is TRBV29-1 and J usage is TRBJ2-1, with D hard to call. Deletions cut 1 base from V and 5 bases from J, with 12 bases between. This CDR3 has 14 residues. Per the germline V gene, CDR1 is SQVTM and CDR2 is ANQGSEA. CDR3 DNA: TGCAGCGTTGAAGTGGGCACTTGGGACAATGAGCAGTTCTTC. Protein: CSVEVGTWDNEQFF.

The CDR3 DNA sequence: TGTGCCAGCAGCTCGGGGACTACCATCTACAATGAGCAGTTCTTC. It specifies CASSSGTTIYNEQFF. The chain joins TRBV6-5 to TRBJ2-1, with 7 bases matching TRBD2. This CDR3 has 15 amino acids. The germline gives CDR1 MNHEY, CDR2 SVGAGI. With 6 bases clipped from V and 3 bases from J, the junction kept 8 bases outside the gene matches.

The chain carries TRBV2 and TRBJ2-1; 7 nucleotides agree with TRBD1. The CDR3 totals 13 residues. Per germline, CDR1 SNHLY and CDR2 FYNNEI. J was trimmed by 5 bases and V by 9 bases; bases with no gene match: 7. Here the CDR3 DNA reads TGTGCCAGAGGGGGACAGTTTAACAATGAGCAGTTCTTC. Translated, it gives CARGGQFNNEQFF.

This sequence joins TRBV27 and TRBJ2-3; D perhaps matches TRBD1 (5 bases). Trimming removed 5 bases from V and 1 base from J, with 13 bases in between. Germline values: CDR1 MNHEY, CDR2 SMNVEV (reference sequence). CDR3 length: 15 residues. The CDR3 reads CASSPDPRGTDTQYF. The CDR3 DNA sequence: TGTGCCAGCAGTCCGGACCCCAGGGGCACAGATACGCAGTATTTT.

In this sample, this clonotype turned up a few times. J is TRBJ2-7 and V is TRBV13, with TRBD1 matching over 9 bases. V dropped 5 bases and J dropped 2; count of bases not matched to a gene: 7. From germline, CDR1 is PRHDT and CDR2 FYEKMQ (reference sequence). The CDR3 contains 15 residues. The CDR3 here is CASSLPGQGTYEQYF. The CDR3 DNA follows: TGTGCCAGCAGCCTACCGGGACAGGGAACCTACGAGCAGTACTTC.